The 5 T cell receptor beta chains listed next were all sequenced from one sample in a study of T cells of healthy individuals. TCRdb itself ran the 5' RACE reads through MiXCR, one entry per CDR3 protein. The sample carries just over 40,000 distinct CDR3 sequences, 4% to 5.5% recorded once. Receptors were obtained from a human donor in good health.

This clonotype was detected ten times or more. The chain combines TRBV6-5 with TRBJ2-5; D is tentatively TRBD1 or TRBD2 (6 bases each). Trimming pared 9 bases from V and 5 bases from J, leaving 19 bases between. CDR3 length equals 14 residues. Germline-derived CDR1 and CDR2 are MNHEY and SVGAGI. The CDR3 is CASSPAQGRETQYF. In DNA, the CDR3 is TGTGCCAGTTCCCCCGCCCAGGGGAGGGAGACCCAGTACTTC.

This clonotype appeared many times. The DNA for the CDR3 is TGTGCCACCAGCAGGCTTAGGTTAAACACTGAAGCTTTCTTT. It yields the protein CATSRLRLNTEAFF. The chain combines TRBV15 with TRBJ1-1; unclear D gene. Trimming took off 3 bases at V and 2 bases at J, with 10 bases between the two ends. Per germline, CDR1 LNHNV and CDR2 YYDKDF (reference sequence). This CDR3 has 14 amino acids.

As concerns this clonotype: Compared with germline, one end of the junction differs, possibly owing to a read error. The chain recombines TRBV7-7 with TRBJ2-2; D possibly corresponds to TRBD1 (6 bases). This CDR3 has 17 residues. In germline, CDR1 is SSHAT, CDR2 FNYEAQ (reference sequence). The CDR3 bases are TGTGCTAGCAGCCTCCAACCCCCGGGACAGAACACCGGGGAGCTGTTTTTT. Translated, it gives CASSLQPPGQNTGELFF.

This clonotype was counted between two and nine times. CDR3 bases: TGCGCCAGCAGCCCCCGGGACAACTCCTACGAGCAGTACTTC. Protein sequence: CASSPRDNSYEQYF. The chain couples TRBV4-1 to TRBJ2-7, with D maybe TRBD1 (6 bases). V was shortened by 4 bases and J by 0 bases, with 10 bases between the two germline ends. Germline V CDR1 and CDR2: MGHRA, YSYEKL. The CDR3 has 14 residues.

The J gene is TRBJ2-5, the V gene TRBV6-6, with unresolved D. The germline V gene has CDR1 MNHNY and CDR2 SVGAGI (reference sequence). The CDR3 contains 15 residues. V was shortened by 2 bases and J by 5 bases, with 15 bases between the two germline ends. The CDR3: CASSYGLHSKETQYF. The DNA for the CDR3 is TGTGCCAGCAGTTACGGATTGCATTCGAAGGAGACCCAGTACTTC.